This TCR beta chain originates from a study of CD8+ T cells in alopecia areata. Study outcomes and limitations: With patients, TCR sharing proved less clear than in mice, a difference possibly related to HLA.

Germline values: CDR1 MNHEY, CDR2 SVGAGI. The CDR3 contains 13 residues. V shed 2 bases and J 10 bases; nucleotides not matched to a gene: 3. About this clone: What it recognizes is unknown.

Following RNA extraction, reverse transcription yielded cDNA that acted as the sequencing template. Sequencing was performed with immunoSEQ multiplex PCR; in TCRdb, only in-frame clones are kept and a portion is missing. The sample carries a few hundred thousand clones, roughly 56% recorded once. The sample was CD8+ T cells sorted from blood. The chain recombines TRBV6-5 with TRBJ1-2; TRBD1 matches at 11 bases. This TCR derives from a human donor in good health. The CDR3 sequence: CASSYGQGADYTF. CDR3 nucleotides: TGTGCCAGCAGTTACGGACAGGGGGCGGACTACACCTTC.